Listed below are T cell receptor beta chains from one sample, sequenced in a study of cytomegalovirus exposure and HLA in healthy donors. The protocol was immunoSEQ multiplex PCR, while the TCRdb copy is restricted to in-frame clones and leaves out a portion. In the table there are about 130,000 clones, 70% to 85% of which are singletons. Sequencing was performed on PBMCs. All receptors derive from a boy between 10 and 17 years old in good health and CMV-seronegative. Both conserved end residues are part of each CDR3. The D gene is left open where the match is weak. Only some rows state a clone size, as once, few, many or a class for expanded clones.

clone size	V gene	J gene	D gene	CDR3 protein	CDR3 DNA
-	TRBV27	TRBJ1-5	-	CASSALPSSNQPQHF	TGTGCCAGCAGTGCTCTCCCCAGTAGCAATCAGCCCCAGCATTTT
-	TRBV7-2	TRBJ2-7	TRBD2	CASSLAGGGSTNEQYF	TGTGCCAGCAGCTTAGCAGGCGGCGGGAGTACGAACGAGCAGTACTTC
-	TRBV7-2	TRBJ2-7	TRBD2	CASSLEKLAGVTYEQYF	TGTGCCAGCAGCTTAGAAAAACTAGCGGGAGTCACCTACGAGCAGTACTTC
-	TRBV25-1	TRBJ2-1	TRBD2	CATRRSSGSMNEQFF	TGTGCCACCCGCAGGTCTAGCGGGAGTATGAATGAGCAGTTCTTC
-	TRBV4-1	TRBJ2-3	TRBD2	CASSHLSTSGTDTQYF	TGCGCCAGCAGCCATTTGAGTACTAGCGGCACAGATACGCAGTATTTT
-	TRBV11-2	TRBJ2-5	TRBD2	CASSLGTSETQYF	TGTGCCAGCAGCTTAGGGACTAGTGAGACCCAGTACTTC
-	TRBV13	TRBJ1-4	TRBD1	CASSSSNRGLREKLFF	TGTGCCAGCAGCTCCTCAAACAGGGGGCTAAGGGAAAAACTGTTTTTT
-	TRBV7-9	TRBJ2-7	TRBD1	CASSPGTAEYEQYF	TGTGCCAGCAGCCCAGGGACAGCCGAATACGAGCAGTACTTC
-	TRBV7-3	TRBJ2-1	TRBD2	CASSTGLAGYNEQFF	TGTGCCAGCAGCACCGGACTAGCGGGTTACAATGAGCAGTTCTTC
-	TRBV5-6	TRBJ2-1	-	CASSFNNEQFF	TGTGCCAGCAGCTTCAATAATGAGCAGTTCTTC
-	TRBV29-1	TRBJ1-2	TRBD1	CSVQQGAEGYTF	TGCAGCGTCCAACAGGGGGCGGAAGGCTACACCTTC
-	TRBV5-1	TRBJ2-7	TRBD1	CASSLGPLGTDYEQYF	TGCGCCAGCAGCTTGGGCCCCTTAGGGACAGACTACGAGCAGTACTTC
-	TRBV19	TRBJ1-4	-	CASSFASQGWGEKLFF	TGTGCCAGTAGTTTCGCCTCTCAGGGATGGGGTGAAAAACTGTTTTTT
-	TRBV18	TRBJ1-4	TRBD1	CASSPDRGFNEKLFF	TGTGCCAGCTCACCGGACAGGGGATTTAATGAAAAACTGTTTTTT
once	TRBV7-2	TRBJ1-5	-	CASSRGVRQPQHF	TGTGCCAGCAGCCGGGGGGTTCGCCAGCCCCAGCATTTT
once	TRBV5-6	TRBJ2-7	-	CASRTWGGGLLEQYF	TGTGCCAGCCGAACCTGGGGCGGGGGCCTCCTGGAGCAGTACTTC
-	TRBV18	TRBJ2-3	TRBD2	CASSPGLAGGGLTDTQYF	TGTGCCAGCTCACCGGGACTAGCGGGAGGAGGACTCACAGATACGCAGTATTTT
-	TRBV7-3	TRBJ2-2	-	CASSLGRTGELFF	TGTGCCAGCAGCTTAGGGAGGACCGGGGAGCTGTTTTTT
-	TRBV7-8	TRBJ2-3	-	CASSPRSGYSTDTQYF	TGTGCCAGCAGCCCTAGGAGCGGCTATAGCACAGATACGCAGTATTTT
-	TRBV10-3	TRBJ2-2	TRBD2	CAISGSLAETGELFF	TGTGCCATCAGTGGATCTCTAGCGGAGACCGGGGAGCTGTTTTTT
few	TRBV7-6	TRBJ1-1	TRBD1	CATRTGNTEAFF	TGTGCCACTCGGACAGGGAACACTGAAGCTTTCTTT
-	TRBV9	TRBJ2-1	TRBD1	CASNVEDRGGNEQFF	TGTGCCAGCAACGTAGAGGACAGGGGTGGAAATGAGCAGTTCTTC
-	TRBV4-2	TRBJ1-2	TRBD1	CASSQDRGQGVGYGYTF	TGTGCCAGCAGCCAAGATCGGGGACAGGGAGTGGGCTATGGCTACACCTTC
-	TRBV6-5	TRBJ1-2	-	CASSLVAGGAGYTF	TGTGCCAGCAGTTTAGTTGCGGGGGGCGCTGGCTACACCTTC
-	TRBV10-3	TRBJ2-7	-	CAISDNYEQYF	TGTGCCATCAGTGACAACTACGAGCAGTACTTC
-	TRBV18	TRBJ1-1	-	CASSPIGVGGTEAFF	TGTGCCAGCTCACCAATCGGCGTCGGGGGTACTGAAGCTTTCTTT
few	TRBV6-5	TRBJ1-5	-	CASSSHRGLGNQPQHF	TGTGCCAGCAGTTCTCACCGGGGGTTGGGCAATCAGCCCCAGCATTTT
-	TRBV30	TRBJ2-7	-	CAWSVNAGGYEQYF	TGTGCCTGGAGTGTAAACGCAGGGGGGTACGAGCAGTACTTC
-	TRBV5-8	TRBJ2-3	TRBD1	CASSLRDRVTDTQYF	TGTGCCAGCAGCTTGAGGGACAGGGTAACAGATACGCAGTATTTT
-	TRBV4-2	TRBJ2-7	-	CASRQTLASPYEQYF	TGTGCCAGCAGACAGACCCTCGCCTCCCCCTACGAGCAGTACTTC
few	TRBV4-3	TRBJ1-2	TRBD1	CASSQDSQGAFGYTF	TGCGCCAGCAGCCAAGATTCCCAGGGGGCGTTTGGCTACACCTTC
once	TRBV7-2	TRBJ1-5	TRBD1	CASSSGQALSNQPQHF	TGTGCCAGCAGCTCCGGACAGGCCCTTAGCAATCAGCCCCAGCATTTT